The 20 T cell receptor beta chains below come from one sample, sequenced in a study of cytomegalovirus exposure and HLA in healthy donors. The primer mix had 60 Vbeta and 13 Jbeta primers. The assay was immunoSEQ multiplex PCR, and TCRdb's table has in-frame clones only and misses some. The sample holds around 92,000 clones; roughly 76% are singletons and the top ten take 7.5% to 9.5%. Sequencing input: PBMCs. The receptors shown here come from a human donor in good health.

In its sample, this clone was seen a few times. The CDR3 sequence is CASSFRNTEAFF. CDR3 DNA: TGCGCCAGCAGCTTCAGGAACACTGAAGCTTTCTTT. The V call is TRBV5-1, the J call TRBJ1-1, with D uncertain. V was cut by 2 bases and J by 1 base, with 3 bases left in between. The CDR3 runs to 12 residues. The germline gives CDR1 SGHRS, CDR2 YFSETQ.

J is TRBJ1-1 and V is TRBV10-3, with D unresolved. This CDR3 contains 13 residues. Trimming shortened V by 6 bases and J by 3 bases, and 11 bases separated the two germline ends. Germline V gene lookup returns CDR1 ENHRY and CDR2 SYGVKD. As DNA, the CDR3 is TGTGCCATCAGACGGGGTTGGGACACTGAAGCTTTCTTT. This encodes CAIRRGWDTEAFF.

The rearrangement joins TRBV5-4 to TRBJ2-7; 7 bases fit TRBD2. Germline CDR1 and CDR2: SGHNT and YYREEE (reference sequence). The V and J ends lost 4 bases and 4 bases, in that order; junction bases with no gene match: 11. The CDR3 covers 15 residues. The CDR3 reads CASSGGGVADYEQYF. The CDR3 DNA sequence: TGTGCCAGCAGCGGGGGGGGAGTGGCAGATTACGAGCAGTACTTC.

This clone was observed at least ten times. J is TRBJ1-6 and V is TRBV14, with 9 bases fitting TRBD1. This CDR3 is 16 amino acids long. The germline gives CDR1 SGHDN, CDR2 FVKESK. With V trimmed by 3 bases and J by 8 bases, 8 bases remained unmatched. As DNA, the CDR3 is TGTGCCAGCAGCCACTTGACAGGGGGTTTGGATTCACCCCTCCACTTT. It translates to CASSHLTGGLDSPLHF.

This clone was observed a few times. The chain combines TRBV4-2 with TRBJ1-2; D is unresolved. V lost 5 bases and J lost 4, with 11 bases in between. The CDR3 is 13 amino acids. Looked up from germline, CDR1 is LGHNA and CDR2 is YNFKEQ. CDR3 coding DNA: TGTGCCAGCAGCACCCGCGGGTTCTATGGCTACACCTTC. Translating it yields CASSTRGFYGYTF.

This clone came up once. This sample includes further DNA sequences coding for the same CDR3. The chain has TRBV6-1 and TRBJ2-3, with 11 bases fitting TRBD2. V dropped 2 bases and J dropped 0; count of bases not matched to a gene: 4. Germline-derived CDR1 and CDR2 are MNHNS and SASEGT. The length of the CDR3 is 17 residues. This chain's CDR3 is CASSELAGGVSTDTQYF. The CDR3 DNA sequence: TGTGCCAGCAGTGAATTAGCGGGAGGGGTTAGCACAGATACGCAGTATTTT.

The chain is built from TRBV9 and TRBJ2-5; TRBD1 is a possible D gene (5 bases). The CDR3 covers 14 residues. The germline V and J ends were trimmed by 0 bases and 5 bases, with 11 bases remaining between them. Germline CDR1 and CDR2: SGDLS and YYNGEE. CDR3 region: CASSVGPGWETQYF. The CDR3 region has the DNA TGTGCCAGCAGCGTAGGACCAGGGTGGGAGACCCAGTACTTC.

The rearrangement uses TRBV19 and TRBJ2-7; 9 bases are shared with TRBD1. Germline CDR1 and CDR2: LNHDA and SQIVND (reference sequence). The CDR3 totals 17 residues. V was pared by 4 bases and J by 1 base, with 11 bases of the junction left unmatched. CDR3 loop: CASSRTKTGTGSYEQYF. The CDR3 nucleotides are TGTGCCAGTAGTAGAACAAAAACCGGGACAGGGTCCTACGAGCAGTACTTC.

This clone turned up a few times. V is TRBV7-9 and J is TRBJ2-5; 8 nucleotides match TRBD1. The end of the DNA is better explained by TRBJ2-7, so the J call may be wrong. This CDR3 is 19 amino acids long. CDR1 and CDR2 from the germline V gene are SEHNR and FQNEAQ (reference sequence). CDR3 region: CASSSSLGQGAHSSYEQYF. The CDR3 DNA reads TGTGCCAGCAGCTCCTCCCTCGGGCAGGGGGCCCATAGCTCCTACGAGCAGTACTTC.

Only a few counts were recorded for this clone. The chain couples TRBV7-8 to TRBJ1-1, with a weak D call TRBD1 (6 bases). This CDR3 contains 14 residues. CDR1 is SGHVS and CDR2 is FQNEAQ in the germline V gene. The V end was cut by 3 bases, the J end by 6 bases, with 14 bases between. CDR3 region: CASSFGRGASEAFF. CDR3 sequence (DNA): TGTGCCAGCAGCTTCGGCCGGGGGGCGTCTGAAGCTTTCTTT.

The V and J genes are TRBV7-7 and TRBJ2-3; D is possibly TRBD1 (5 bases). The CDR3 is 15 amino acids. V lost 1 base and J lost 5, with 13 bases in between. The germline gives CDR1 SSHAT, CDR2 FNYEAQ (reference sequence). Here the CDR3 reads CASSLGQGVGDTQYF. In DNA form, the CDR3 reads TGTGCCAGCAGCTTAGGGCAGGGTGTCGGAGATACGCAGTATTTT.

A few counts support this clone. The chain's CDR3 is CASSTQGNTEAFF. CDR3 nucleotides: TGTGCCAGCAGCACACAGGGGAACACTGAAGCTTTCTTT. V gene TRBV6-6 combines with J gene TRBJ1-1; weak D call: TRBD1 (6 bases). V was clipped by 6 bases and J by 1 base, with 9 bases between them. Germline CDR1 reads MNHNY; CDR2 reads SVGAGI (reference sequence). The CDR3 is 13 residues long.

The rearrangement links TRBV2 to TRBJ2-2; no reliable D call. The CDR3 runs to 15 residues. With 4 bases removed from V and 0 bases from J, the gap between germline ends came to 9 bases. Germline V gene sequence: CDR1 SNHLY, CDR2 FYNNEI. CDR3 sequence reads: CASSVRQTNTGELFF. The CDR3 region has the DNA TGTGCCAGCAGTGTCAGACAAACGAACACCGGGGAGCTGTTTTTT.

The rearrangement joins TRBV11-2 to TRBJ2-3; possibly TRBD2 for D (6 bases). V lost 5 bases and J lost 2, with 17 bases in between. CDR3 length: 16 residues. Germline V gives CDR1 SGHAT, CDR2 FQNNGV. The CDR3 coding sequence is TGTGCCAGCAGCACCACCCGAGCGGGTATCACAGATACGCAGTATTTT. As protein: CASSTTRAGITDTQYF.

The genes are TRBV27 and TRBJ2-2; perhaps TRBD1 as D (6 bases). Germline CDR1 MNHEY, CDR2 SMNVEV (reference sequence). The CDR3 runs 15 residues. Trimming removed 6 bases at V and 13 bases at J, with 24 bases between. The CDR3 region is CASSRNPQGPKGLFF. The CDR3 nucleotides are TGTGCCAGCAGCAGGAACCCACAGGGCCCGAAGGGGCTGTTTTTT.

The chain links TRBV11-3 to TRBJ2-1; 7 nucleotides match TRBD2. This CDR3 spans 18 amino acids. CDR1 SGHNT and CDR2 YENEEA come from the germline V gene. After removal of 5 bases from V and 0 bases from J, the junction contained 13 bases not matched to a gene. CDR3 sequence (DNA): TGTGCCAGCAGCCCCCGGAGTAGCGGGCCGACCTCCTACAATGAGCAGTTCTTC. Translation gives CASSPRSSGPTSYNEQFF.

This sequence joins TRBV7-9 and TRBJ1-4; a possible D gene is TRBD1 (5 bases). The CDR3 runs to 13 residues. The germline V gene encodes CDR1 SEHNR and CDR2 FQNEAQ (reference sequence). Trimming cost V 9 bases and J 6 bases, with 14 bases left between them. Here the CDR3 reads CASSRAGYEKLFF. The DNA of the CDR3 is TGTGCCAGTTCCAGGGCAGGTTATGAAAAACTGTTTTTT.

The chain is built from TRBV7-8 and TRBJ2-2; 10 bases line up with TRBD1. The CDR3 has 16 residues. The ends lost 5 bases at V and 6 bases at J; junction bases unmatched: 9. Per the germline V gene, CDR1 is SGHVS and CDR2 is FQNEAQ. The CDR3 coding sequence is TGTGCCAGCAGCCGACCGGACAGGGGGACAGCCGGGGAGCTGTTTTTT. This translates into CASSRPDRGTAGELFF.

In this sample, this clone turned up a few times. The chain recombines TRBV2 with TRBJ2-1; D gene uncertain. CDR3 length equals 17 residues. V was shortened by 2 bases and J by 1 base, with 15 bases between the two germline ends. The germline gives CDR1 SNHLY, CDR2 FYNNEI. Written as DNA, the CDR3 is TGTGCCAGCAGTGAATGGCAGGCGCCCCAATCCTACAATGAGCAGTTCTTC. Translated, it gives CASSEWQAPQSYNEQFF.

The chain has TRBV11-2 and TRBJ2-5; 9 bases align to TRBD1. With V trimmed by 5 bases and J by 5 bases, 6 bases remained unmatched. This CDR3 region has 14 residues. Germline assignment: CDR1 SGHAT and CDR2 FQNNGV. The CDR3 nucleotides read TGTGCCAGCAGCCCAACAGGGGGCCGGGAGACCCAGTACTTC. It translates to CASSPTGGRETQYF. Full variable domain (outside the CDR3, taken from reference TRBV11-2 and TRBJ2-5): EAGVAQSPRYKIIEKRQSVAFWCNPISGHATLYWYQQILGQGPKLLIQFQNNGVVDDSQLPKDRFSAERLKGVDSTLKIQPAKLEDSAVYLCASSPTGGRETQYFGPGTRLLVL.